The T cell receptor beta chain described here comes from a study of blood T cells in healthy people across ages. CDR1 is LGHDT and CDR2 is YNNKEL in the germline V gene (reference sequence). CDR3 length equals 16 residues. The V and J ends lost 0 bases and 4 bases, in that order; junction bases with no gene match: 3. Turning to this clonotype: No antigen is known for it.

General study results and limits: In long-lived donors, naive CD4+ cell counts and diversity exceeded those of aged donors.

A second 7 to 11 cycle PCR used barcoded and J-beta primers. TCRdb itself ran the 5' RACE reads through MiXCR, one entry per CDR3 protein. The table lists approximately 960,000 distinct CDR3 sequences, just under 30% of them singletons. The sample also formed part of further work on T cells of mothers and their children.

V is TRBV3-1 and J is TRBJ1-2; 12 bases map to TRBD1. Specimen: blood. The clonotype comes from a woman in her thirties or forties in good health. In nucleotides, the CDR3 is TGTGCCAGCAGCCAAGAAGGGACAGGGGGCTCCTATGGCTACACCTTC. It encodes CASSQEGTGGSYGYTF.